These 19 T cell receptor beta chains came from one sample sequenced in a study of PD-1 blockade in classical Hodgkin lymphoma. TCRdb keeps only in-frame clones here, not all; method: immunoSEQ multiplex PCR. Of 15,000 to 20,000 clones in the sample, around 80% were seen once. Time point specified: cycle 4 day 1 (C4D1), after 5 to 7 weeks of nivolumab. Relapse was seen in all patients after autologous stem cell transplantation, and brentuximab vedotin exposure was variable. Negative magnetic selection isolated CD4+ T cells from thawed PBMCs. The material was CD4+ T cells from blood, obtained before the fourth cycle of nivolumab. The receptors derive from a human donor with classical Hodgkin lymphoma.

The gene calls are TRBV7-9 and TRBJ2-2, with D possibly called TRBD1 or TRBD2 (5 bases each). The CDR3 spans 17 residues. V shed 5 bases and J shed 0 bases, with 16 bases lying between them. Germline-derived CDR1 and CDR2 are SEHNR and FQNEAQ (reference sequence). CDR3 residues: CASSTRDVGANTGELFF. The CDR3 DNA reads TGTGCCAGCAGCACCCGGGACGTTGGCGCGAACACCGGGGAGCTGTTTTTT.

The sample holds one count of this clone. CDR3 bases: TGTGCCAGCAATCTCCTAGCGGGACCACTGGGTAGCACAGATACGCAGTATTTT. Amino acid sequence: CASNLLAGPLGSTDTQYF. The gene calls are TRBV28 and TRBJ2-3; 9 bases align to TRBD2. The CDR3 contains 18 residues. V lost 7 bases and J lost 0; bases outside the gene matches: 14. Germline V gene lookup returns CDR1 MDHEN and CDR2 SYDVKM.

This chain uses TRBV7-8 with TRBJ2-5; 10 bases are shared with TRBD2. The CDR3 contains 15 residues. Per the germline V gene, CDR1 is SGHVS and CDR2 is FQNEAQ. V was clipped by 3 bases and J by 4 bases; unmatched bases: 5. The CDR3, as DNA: TGTGCCAGCAGCTTCGCTAGCGGGGGCGGAGAGACCCAGTACTTC. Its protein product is CASSFASGGGETQYF. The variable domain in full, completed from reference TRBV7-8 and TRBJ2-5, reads GAGVSQSPRYKVAKRGQDVALRCDPISGHVSLFWYQQALGQGPEFLTYFQNEAQLDKSGLPSDRFFAERPEGSVSTLKIQRTQQEDSAVYLCASSFASGGGETQYFGPGTRLLVL.

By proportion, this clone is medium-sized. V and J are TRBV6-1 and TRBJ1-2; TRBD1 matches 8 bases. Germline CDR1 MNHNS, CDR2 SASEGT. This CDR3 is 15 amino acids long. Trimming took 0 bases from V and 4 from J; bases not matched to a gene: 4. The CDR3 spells CASSEAGTGGYGYTF. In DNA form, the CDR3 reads TGTGCCAGCAGTGAAGCAGGCACAGGGGGCTATGGCTACACCTTC.

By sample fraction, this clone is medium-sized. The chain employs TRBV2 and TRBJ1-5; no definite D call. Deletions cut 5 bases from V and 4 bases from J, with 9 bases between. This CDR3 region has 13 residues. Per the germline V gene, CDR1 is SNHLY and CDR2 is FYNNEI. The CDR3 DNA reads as TGTGCCAGCAGTAATGACGGGAATCAGCCCCAGCATTTT. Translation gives CASSNDGNQPQHF. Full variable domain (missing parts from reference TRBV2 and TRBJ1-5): EPEVTQTPSHQVTQMGQEVILRCVPISNHLYFYWYRQILGQKVEFLVSFYNNEISEKSEIFDDQFSVERPDGSNFTLKIRSTKLEDSAMYFCASSNDGNQPQHFGDGTRLSIL.

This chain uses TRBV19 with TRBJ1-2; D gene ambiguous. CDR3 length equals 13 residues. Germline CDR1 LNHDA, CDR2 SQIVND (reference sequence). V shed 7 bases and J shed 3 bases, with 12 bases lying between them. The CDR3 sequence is CASTRVFHYGYTF. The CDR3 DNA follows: TGTGCCAGTACTCGAGTTTTTCACTATGGCTACACCTTC.

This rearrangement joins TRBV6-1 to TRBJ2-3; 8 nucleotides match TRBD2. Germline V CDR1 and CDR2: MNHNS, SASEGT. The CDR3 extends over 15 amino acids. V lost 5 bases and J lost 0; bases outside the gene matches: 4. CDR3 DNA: TGTGCCAGCAGTTCCAGCGGGAGAAGCACAGATACGCAGTATTTT. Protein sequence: CASSSSGRSTDTQYF.

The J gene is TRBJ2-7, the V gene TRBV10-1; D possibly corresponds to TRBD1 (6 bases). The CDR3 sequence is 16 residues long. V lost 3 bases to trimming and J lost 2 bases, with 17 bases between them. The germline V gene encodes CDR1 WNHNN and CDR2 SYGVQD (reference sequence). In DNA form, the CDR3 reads TGCGCCAGCAGTGACCCCCGGGACACGGGGACCTACGAGCAGTACTTC. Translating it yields CASSDPRDTGTYEQYF.

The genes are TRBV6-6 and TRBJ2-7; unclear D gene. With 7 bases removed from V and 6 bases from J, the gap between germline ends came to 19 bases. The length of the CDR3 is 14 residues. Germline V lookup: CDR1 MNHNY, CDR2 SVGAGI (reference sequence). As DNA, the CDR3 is TGTGCCAGCATTGAGATCCCATTGTCAGGCGAGCAGTACTTC. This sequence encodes CASIEIPLSGEQYF.

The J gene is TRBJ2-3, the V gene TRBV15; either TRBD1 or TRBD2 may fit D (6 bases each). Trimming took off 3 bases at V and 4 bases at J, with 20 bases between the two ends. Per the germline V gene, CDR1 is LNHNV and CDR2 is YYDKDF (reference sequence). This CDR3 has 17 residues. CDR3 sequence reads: CATSRALMGGASDTQYF. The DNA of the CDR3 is TGTGCCACCAGCAGGGCTCTTATGGGGGGCGCTTCAGATACGCAGTATTTT.

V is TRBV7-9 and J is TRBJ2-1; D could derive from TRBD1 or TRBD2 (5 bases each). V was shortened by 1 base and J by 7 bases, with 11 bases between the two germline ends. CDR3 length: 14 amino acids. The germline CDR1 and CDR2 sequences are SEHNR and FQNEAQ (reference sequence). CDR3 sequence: CASSLDRTENEQFF. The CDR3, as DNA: TGTGCCAGCAGCTTAGACAGGACTGAAAATGAGCAGTTCTTC.

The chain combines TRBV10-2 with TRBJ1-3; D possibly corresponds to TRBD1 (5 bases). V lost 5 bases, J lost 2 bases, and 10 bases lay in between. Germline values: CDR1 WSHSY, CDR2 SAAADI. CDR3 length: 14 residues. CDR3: CASSLGTAGNTIYF. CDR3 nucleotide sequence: TGCGCCAGCAGTTTAGGGACGGCTGGAAACACCATATATTTT.

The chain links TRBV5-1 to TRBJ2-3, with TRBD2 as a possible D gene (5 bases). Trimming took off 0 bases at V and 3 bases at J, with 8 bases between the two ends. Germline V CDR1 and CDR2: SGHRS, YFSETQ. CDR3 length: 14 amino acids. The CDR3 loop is CASSLGGVTDTQYF. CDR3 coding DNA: TGCGCCAGCAGCTTGGGGGGAGTAACAGATACGCAGTATTTT.

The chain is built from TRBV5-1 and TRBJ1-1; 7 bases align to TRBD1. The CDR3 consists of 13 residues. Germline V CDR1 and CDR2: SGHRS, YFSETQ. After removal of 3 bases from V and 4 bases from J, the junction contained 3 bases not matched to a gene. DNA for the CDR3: TGCGCCAGCAGCTCGGGGACAGCCACTGAAGCTTTCTTT. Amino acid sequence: CASSSGTATEAFF.

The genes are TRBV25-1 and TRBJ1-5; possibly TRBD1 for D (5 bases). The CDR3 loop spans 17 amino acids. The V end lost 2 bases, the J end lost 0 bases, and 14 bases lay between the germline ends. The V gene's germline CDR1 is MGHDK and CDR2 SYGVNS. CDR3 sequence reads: CASSESTGAYSNQPQHF. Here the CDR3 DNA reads TGTGCCAGCAGTGAAAGCACAGGAGCTTATAGCAATCAGCCCCAGCATTTT.

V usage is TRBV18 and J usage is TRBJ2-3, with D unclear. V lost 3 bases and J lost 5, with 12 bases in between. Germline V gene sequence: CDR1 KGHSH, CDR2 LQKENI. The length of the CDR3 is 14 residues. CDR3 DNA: TGTGCCAGCTCACCTGACCGGCTCGGAGATACGCAGTATTTT. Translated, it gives CASSPDRLGDTQYF.

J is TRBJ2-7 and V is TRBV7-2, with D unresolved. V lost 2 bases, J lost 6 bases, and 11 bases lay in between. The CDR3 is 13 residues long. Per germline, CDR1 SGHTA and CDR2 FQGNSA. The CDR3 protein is CASSLSYAGEQYV. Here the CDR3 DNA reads TGTGCCAGCAGCTTAAGCTATGCTGGCGAGCAGTACGTC.

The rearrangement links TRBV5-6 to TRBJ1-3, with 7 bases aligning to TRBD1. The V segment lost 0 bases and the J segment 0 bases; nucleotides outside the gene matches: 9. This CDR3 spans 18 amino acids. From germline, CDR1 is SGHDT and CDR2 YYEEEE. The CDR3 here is CASSLALSAGGSGNTIYF. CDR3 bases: TGTGCCAGCAGCTTGGCGTTGTCGGCAGGGGGCTCTGGAAACACCATATATTTT.

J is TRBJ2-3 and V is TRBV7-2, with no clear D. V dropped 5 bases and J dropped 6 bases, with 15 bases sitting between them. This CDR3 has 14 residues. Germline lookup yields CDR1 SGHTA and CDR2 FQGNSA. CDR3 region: CASSPQAPPDTQYF. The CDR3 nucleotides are TGTGCCAGCAGCCCGCAAGCCCCGCCGGATACGCAGTATTTT.